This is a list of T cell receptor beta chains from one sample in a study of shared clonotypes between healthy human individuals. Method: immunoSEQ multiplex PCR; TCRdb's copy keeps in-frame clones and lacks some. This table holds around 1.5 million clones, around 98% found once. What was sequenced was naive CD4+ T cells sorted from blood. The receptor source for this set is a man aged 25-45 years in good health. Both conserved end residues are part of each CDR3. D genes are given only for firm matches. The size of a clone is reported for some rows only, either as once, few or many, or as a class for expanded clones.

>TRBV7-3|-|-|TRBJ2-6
CASSLSGPGANVLTF
TGTGCCAGCAGCCTGAGTGGGCCTGGGGCCAACGTCCTGACTTTC
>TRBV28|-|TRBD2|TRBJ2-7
CASSRSSGAAYEQYF
TGTGCCAGCAGTCGTTCTAGCGGGGCCGCCTACGAGCAGTACTTC
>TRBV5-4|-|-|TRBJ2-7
CASSTGLVTGEQYF
TGTGCCAGCAGCACGGGACTGGTAACTGGCGAGCAGTACTTC
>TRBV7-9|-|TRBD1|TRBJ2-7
CASSFGTGDIYEQYF
TGTGCCAGCAGCTTTGGGACAGGAGATATTTACGAGCAGTACTTC
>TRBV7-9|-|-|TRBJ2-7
CASSLNEASPYQQYF
TGTGCCAGCAGCTTAAACGAGGCTAGCCCCTACCAGCAGTACTTC
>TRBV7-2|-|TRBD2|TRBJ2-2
CASSHRTSGNGELFF
TGTGCCAGCAGCCACAGGACTAGCGGGAACGGGGAGCTGTTTTTT
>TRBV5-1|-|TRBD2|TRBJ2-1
CASSLGSSGSAEQFF
TGCGCCAGCAGCTTGGGATCTAGCGGGAGCGCGGAGCAGTTCTTC
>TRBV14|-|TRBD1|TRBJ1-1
CASSHRQGLGTEAFF
TGTGCCAGCAGCCACCGACAGGGGCTAGGGACTGAAGCTTTCTTT
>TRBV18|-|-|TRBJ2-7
CASSPNGYEQYF
TGTGCCAGCTCACCTAATGGATACGAGCAGTACTTC
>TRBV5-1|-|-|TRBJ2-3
CASSLGGGLSTDTQYF
TGCGCCAGCAGCTTGGGTGGCGGGCTAAGCACAGATACGCAGTATTTT
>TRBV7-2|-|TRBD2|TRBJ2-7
CASSLVISREGEQYF
TGTGCCAGCAGCTTAGTCATCTCGCGGGAGGGTGAGCAGTACTTC
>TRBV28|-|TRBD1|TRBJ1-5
CASSLADRANQPQHF
TGTGCCAGCAGTTTAGCCGACAGGGCCAATCAGCCCCAGCATTTT
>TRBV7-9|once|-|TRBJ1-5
CASSWDVSNQPQHF
TGTGCCAGCAGCTGGGACGTAAGCAATCAGCCCCAGCATTTT
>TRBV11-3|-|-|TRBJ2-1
CASSARTAAYNEQFF
TGTGCCAGCAGCGCCCGGACGGCTGCCTACAATGAGCAGTTCTTC
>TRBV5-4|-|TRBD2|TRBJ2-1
CASSLGGRGSEQFF
TGTGCCAGCAGCTTGGGCGGGAGGGGGAGTGAGCAGTTCTTC
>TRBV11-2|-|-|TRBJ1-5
CASSFGRNYNQPQHF
TGTGCCAGCAGCTTCGGACGGAATTACAATCAGCCCCAGCATTTT
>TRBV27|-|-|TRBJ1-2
CASSNRDGTYGYTF
TGTGCCAGCAGTAACCGGGACGGGACCTATGGCTACACCTTC
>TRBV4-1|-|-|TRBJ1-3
CASSLGTPGNTIYF
TGCGCCAGCAGCCTCGGGACGCCCGGGAACACCATATATTTT
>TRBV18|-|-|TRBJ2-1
CASSPGGAYNEQFF
TGTGCCAGCTCACCAGGTGGAGCGTACAATGAGCAGTTCTTC
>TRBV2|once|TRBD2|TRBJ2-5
CASSMGLAGAQETQYF
TGTGCCAGCAGCATGGGGCTAGCGGGAGCACAAGAGACCCAGTACTTC
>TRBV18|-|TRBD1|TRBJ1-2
CASSPPITGGVGYTF
TGTGCCAGCTCACCACCGATCACAGGGGGCGTTGGCTACACCTTC
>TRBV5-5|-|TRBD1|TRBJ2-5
CASSSYRGETQYF
TGTGCCAGCAGCTCATACAGGGGGGAGACCCAGTACTTC
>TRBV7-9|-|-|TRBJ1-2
CASSLEEYGYTF
TGTGCCAGCAGCTTGGAGGAATATGGCTACACCTTC
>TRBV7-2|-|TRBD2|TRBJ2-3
CASSLGLAGRTDTQYF
TGTGCCAGCAGCTTGGGACTAGCGGGGAGGACAGATACGCAGTATTTT
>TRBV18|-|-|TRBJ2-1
CASSPRPENNEQFF
TGTGCCAGCTCACCGAGACCCGAGAACAATGAGCAGTTCTTC
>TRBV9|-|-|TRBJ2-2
CASSVVGAGELFF
TGTGCCAGCAGCGTAGTCGGAGCCGGGGAGCTGTTTTTT
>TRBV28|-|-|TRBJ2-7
CASRRDPISYEQYF
TGTGCCAGCAGACGGGACCCCATTTCCTACGAGCAGTACTTC
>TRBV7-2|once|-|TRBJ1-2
CASSGDSLRANGYTF
TGTGCCAGCAGCGGAGACAGTCTTCGCGCGAATGGCTACACCTTC
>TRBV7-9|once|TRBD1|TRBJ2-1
CASSFWTGSSYNEQFF
TGTGCCAGCAGCTTTTGGACAGGGAGCTCCTACAATGAGCAGTTCTTC
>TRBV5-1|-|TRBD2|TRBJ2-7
CASSDRAGGSYEQYF
TGCGCCAGCAGCGACCGAGCGGGGGGCTCCTACGAGCAGTACTTC
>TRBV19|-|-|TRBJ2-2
CASRVSQANTGELFF
TGTGCCAGTCGAGTCTCGCAGGCCAACACCGGGGAGCTGTTTTTT
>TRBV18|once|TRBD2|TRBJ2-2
CASSPLAGGPWTGELFF
TGTGCCAGCTCTCCCCTAGCGGGAGGGCCCTGGACCGGGGAGCTGTTTTTT
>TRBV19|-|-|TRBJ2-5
CASSRGDSAIPQETQYF
TGTGCCAGTAGTAGGGGGGACAGCGCGATACCCCAAGAGACCCAGTACTTC
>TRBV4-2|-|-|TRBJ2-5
CASSPLENEETQYF
TGTGCCAGCAGCCCCCTCGAGAACGAAGAGACCCAGTACTTC
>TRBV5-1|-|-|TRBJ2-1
CASSDGYSYNEQFF
TGCGCCAGCAGCGATGGGTACTCCTACAATGAGCAGTTCTTC
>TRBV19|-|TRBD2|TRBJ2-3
CATTASGSTDTQYF
TGTGCCACTACAGCTAGCGGGAGCACAGATACGCAGTATTTT
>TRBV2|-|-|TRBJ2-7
CASMKEYEQYF
TGTGCCAGCATGAAGGAATACGAGCAGTACTTC
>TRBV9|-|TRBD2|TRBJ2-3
CASSVALAGLTQYF
TGTGCCAGCAGCGTAGCACTAGCGGGACTCACGCAGTATTTT
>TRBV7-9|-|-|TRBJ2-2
CASSQGWNTGELFF
TGTGCCAGCAGCCAAGGGTGGAACACCGGGGAGCTGTTTTTT
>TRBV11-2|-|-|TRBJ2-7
CASSLVDGTYEQYF
TGTGCCAGCAGCTTAGTGGACGGGACCTACGAGCAGTACTTC
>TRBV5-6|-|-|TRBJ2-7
CASSTYRGPTYEQYF
TGTGCCAGCAGCACCTATAGGGGACCTACCTACGAGCAGTACTTC
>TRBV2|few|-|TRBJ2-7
CASGDYEQYF
TGTGCCAGCGGGGACTACGAGCAGTACTTC
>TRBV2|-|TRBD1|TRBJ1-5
CATTEDRNQPQHF
TGTGCCACTACTGAGGACAGGAATCAGCCCCAGCATTTT
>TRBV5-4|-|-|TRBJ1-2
CASSPGDGRPYGYTF
TGTGCCAGCAGCCCCGGGGATGGAAGACCCTATGGCTACACCTTC